These 31 T cell receptor beta chains share one sample of origin, sequenced in a study of blood T cell repertoires in COVID-19. Sequencing was performed with immunoSEQ multiplex PCR; in TCRdb, only in-frame clones are kept and a portion is missing. The sample contains 200,000 to 250,000 clones, about nine tenths of which appear only once. Sequenced: peripheral blood. These receptors were collected from a man older than 75 with acute or convalescent COVID-19.

V usage is TRBV2 and J usage is TRBJ2-1; TRBD2 might be the D (6 bases). The CDR3 runs 14 residues. Germline CDR1 reads SNHLY; CDR2 reads FYNNEI. V shed 6 bases and J shed 2 bases, with 11 bases lying between them. For the CDR3, the DNA is TGTGCCAGCAGCCTTAGCGGTACCTACAATGAGCAGTTCTTC. Translating it yields CASSLSGTYNEQFF.

The gene calls are TRBV7-2 and TRBJ1-4; 10 bases are a match to TRBD1. This CDR3 is 14 amino acids long. The trim removed 5 bases at V and 7 bases at J, leaving 4 bases unmatched. Germline loops: CDR1 SGHTA, CDR2 FQGNSA. The CDR3 here is CASSRTGGSEKLFF. The CDR3 nucleotides are TGTGCCAGCAGCCGGACAGGGGGAAGTGAAAAACTGTTTTTT.

In its sample, this clone was seen a few times. The chain combines TRBV5-1 with TRBJ2-2, with TRBD2 matching over 10 bases. This CDR3 region has 16 residues. Germline loops: CDR1 SGHRS, CDR2 YFSETQ. After removal of 4 bases from V and 3 bases from J, the junction contained 6 bases not matched to a gene. CDR3 in DNA: TGCGCCAGCAGCCCCCCTAGCGGGAGCGACACCGGGGAGCTGTTTTTT. Translated, it gives CASSPPSGSDTGELFF.

This chain joins TRBV2 and TRBJ1-5; D not certain. Trimming left V 2 bases short and J 1 base short, with 12 bases between. This CDR3 is 16 amino acids long. Germline-derived CDR1 and CDR2 are SNHLY and FYNNEI. In nucleotides, the CDR3 is TGTGCCAGCAGTGAAAGGAGGGTTGTCAGCAATCAGCCCCAGCATTTT. This sequence encodes CASSERRVVSNQPQHF. The variable domain in full, completed from reference TRBV2 and TRBJ1-5, reads EPEVTQTPSHQVTQMGQEVILRCVPISNHLYFYWYRQILGQKVEFLVSFYNNEISEKSEIFDDQFSVERPDGSNFTLKIRSTKLEDSAMYFCASSERRVVSNQPQHFGDGTRLSIL.

The chain has TRBV3-1 (or the pseudogene TRBV3-2) and TRBJ2-1; 10 bases map to TRBD2. V lost 0 bases, J lost 7 bases, and 3 bases stayed unmatched. CDR3 length: 15 residues. Germline lookup yields CDR1 LGHDT and CDR2 YNNKEL (reference sequence). The CDR3 sequence: CASSQETSGRNEQFF. The DNA for the CDR3 is TGTGCCAGCAGCCAAGAGACTAGCGGGCGGAATGAGCAGTTCTTC.

This sequence joins TRBV5-1 and TRBJ2-6, with 8 bases identical to TRBD1. With 0 bases clipped from V and 2 bases from J, the junction kept 7 bases outside the gene matches. CDR1 SGHRS and CDR2 YFSETQ come from the germline V gene. The CDR3 sequence is 18 residues long. For the CDR3, the DNA is TGCGCCAGCAGCTTGGTGGGACAGGACTCCCCTGGGGCCAACGTCCTGACTTTC. Translated, it gives CASSLVGQDSPGANVLTF.

The rearrangement joins TRBV6-5 to TRBJ2-5; 9 positions agree with TRBD2. With V trimmed by 7 bases and J by 2 bases, 5 bases remained unmatched. CDR1 and CDR2 from the germline V gene are MNHEY and SVGAGI. CDR3 length: 14 amino acids. This CDR3 reads CASTVAGVQETQYF. The CDR3 DNA reads as TGTGCCAGCACAGTAGCGGGAGTACAAGAGACCCAGTACTTC.

The chain employs TRBV7-9 and TRBJ2-2; 10 nucleotides line up with TRBD2. CDR3 size: 16 residues. CDR1 is SEHNR and CDR2 is FQNEAQ in the germline V gene (reference sequence). Germline trimming cut 6 bases from V and 5 bases from J; bases unmatched to any gene: 9. Here the CDR3 reads CASRSLAGAGTGELFF. Here the CDR3 DNA reads TGTGCCAGCAGGTCCCTAGCGGGAGCGGGGACCGGGGAGCTGTTTTTT.

The gene calls are TRBV24-1 and TRBJ2-4; tentative D call: TRBD1 (6 bases). V lost 3 bases to trimming and J lost 3 bases, with 11 bases between them. The CDR3 runs 15 residues. The V gene's germline CDR1 is KGHDR and CDR2 SFDVKD. The CDR3 nucleotides read TGTGCCACCAGTGATCCAAGGGGGAGCAAAAACATTCAGTACTTC. As protein: CATSDPRGSKNIQYF.

V usage is TRBV7-2 and J usage is TRBJ1-3, with D tentatively TRBD1 (5 bases). V lost 4 bases and J 4 bases, leaving 8 bases between the germline ends. Per germline, CDR1 SGHTA and CDR2 FQGNSA. The CDR3 loop spans 13 amino acids. The CDR3 DNA reads as TGTGCCAGCAGCTCCGACAGAGGAAACACCATATATTTT. Its translation: CASSSDRGNTIYF.

V is TRBV7-2 and J is TRBJ1-4; a weak D match, TRBD1 (6 bases). V was cut by 1 base and J by 3 bases, with 12 bases left in between. From germline, CDR1 is SGHTA and CDR2 FQGNSA. The CDR3 has 16 residues. The CDR3 sequence: CASSLGTAAANEKLFF. The CDR3 DNA follows: TGTGCCAGCAGCTTAGGGACAGCCGCGGCTAATGAAAAACTGTTTTTT.

The chain carries TRBV7-8 and TRBJ2-7; D not certain. V was clipped by 3 bases and J by 5 bases, with 17 bases between them. Per germline, CDR1 SGHVS and CDR2 FQNEAQ. CDR3 length equals 15 residues. The CDR3 is CASSFFGSLRDEQYF. The CDR3 nucleotides read TGTGCCAGCAGCTTTTTCGGGTCCCTTCGGGACGAGCAGTACTTC.

This chain connects TRBV18 to TRBJ1-3; D call uncertain. Trimming shortened V by 6 bases and J by 1 base, and 16 bases separated the two germline ends. CDR1 is KGHSH and CDR2 is LQKENI in the germline V gene. CDR3 length equals 16 residues. In DNA form, the CDR3 reads TGTGCCAGCTCCCCGCTCGGGATTCTATCTGGAAACACCATATATTTT. Translation gives CASSPLGILSGNTIYF. Looking up the rest from reference TRBV18 and TRBJ1-3 gives the full variable domain: NAGVMQNPRHLVRRRGQEARLRCSPMKGHSHVYWYRQLPEEGLKFMVYLQKENIIDESGMPKERFSAEFPKEGPSILRIQQVVRGDSAAYFCASSPLGILSGNTIYFGEGSWLTVV.

This chain connects TRBV18 to TRBJ2-3; 8 positions match TRBD1. CDR3 length: 15 amino acids. The V and J ends lost 5 bases and 5 bases, in that order; junction bases with no gene match: 9. Germline-derived CDR1 and CDR2 are KGHSH and LQKENI. In DNA form, the CDR3 reads TGTGCCAGCTCAGCTCCGGGACAGGCTAAAGATACGCAGTATTTT. This encodes CASSAPGQAKDTQYF. The full variable domain, its missing parts supplied by reference TRBV18 and TRBJ2-3, is NAGVMQNPRHLVRRRGQEARLRCSPMKGHSHVYWYRQLPEEGLKFMVYLQKENIIDESGMPKERFSAEFPKEGPSILRIQQVVRGDSAAYFCASSAPGQAKDTQYFGPGTRLTVL.

The sample holds one count of this clone. This chain uses TRBV19 with TRBJ1-1; TRBD1 aligns across 12 bases. The CDR3 covers 17 residues. V dropped 1 base and J dropped 4; count of bases not matched to a gene: 7. Germline V CDR1 and CDR2: LNHDA, SQIVND (reference sequence). CDR3 amino acids: CASSIVGQGAASTEAFF. CDR3 DNA sequence: TGTGCCAGTAGTATAGTGGGACAGGGGGCGGCGAGCACTGAAGCTTTCTTT.

This clone was seen only once. The chain combines TRBV25-1 with TRBJ2-1, with D possibly being TRBD2 (7 bases). The germline gives CDR1 MGHDK, CDR2 SYGVNS. V gave up 4 bases and J gave up 8 bases, with 9 bases separating them. The CDR3 is 12 residues long. CDR3 sequence: CASSVGGHEQFF. CDR3 sequence (DNA): TGTGCCAGCAGTGTCGGGGGGCATGAGCAGTTCTTC. The full variable domain, with the rest looked up from reference TRBV25-1 and TRBJ2-1, is EADIYQTPRYLVIGTGKKITLECSQTMGHDKMYWYQQDPGMELHLIHYSYGVNSTEKGDLSSESTVSRIRTEHFPLTLESARPSHTSQYLCASSVGGHEQFFGPGTRLTVL.

J is TRBJ2-5 and V is TRBV10-2; D is unclear. Germline CDR1 reads WSHSY; CDR2 reads SAAADI. The V end was cut by 6 bases, the J end by 2 bases, with 10 bases between. This CDR3 is built from 13 residues. CDR3 amino acids: CASRSTQQETQYF. The CDR3 nucleotides are TGCGCCAGCAGATCGACACAACAAGAGACCCAGTACTTC.

V gene TRBV29-1 combines with J gene TRBJ2-1; TRBD2 matches 7 bases. Germline CDR1 is SQVTM and CDR2 is ANQGSEA. This CDR3 is 14 amino acids long. V lost 5 bases and J lost 4; bases outside the gene matches: 8. The CDR3 DNA follows: TGCAGCGTTCGGGCTAGCGGTTTTTACAATGAGCAGTTCTTC. Protein sequence: CSVRASGFYNEQFF.

The chain couples TRBV5-1 to TRBJ1-2; possibly TRBD1 for D (6 bases). Per germline, CDR1 SGHRS and CDR2 YFSETQ. The V end was cut by 4 bases, the J end by 7 bases, with 20 bases between. This CDR3 has 15 amino acids. CDR3 residues: CASSTGTTTGVGYTF. The CDR3 region has the DNA TGCGCCAGCAGCACCGGGACAACCACCGGGGTTGGCTACACCTTC.

The genes are TRBV7-3 and TRBJ2-1; TRBD2 matches 12 bases. V was clipped by 5 bases and J by 6 bases; unmatched bases: 5. The CDR3 loop spans 15 amino acids. Looked up from germline, CDR1 is SGHTA and CDR2 is FQGTGA. The CDR3 DNA sequence: TGTGCCAGCAGCCCAGGACTAGCGGGGACCAATGAGCAGTTCTTC. This translates into CASSPGLAGTNEQFF.

The chain recombines TRBV5-4 with TRBJ1-6; TRBD1 aligns across 9 bases. The germline gives CDR1 SGHNT, CDR2 YYREEE (reference sequence). The CDR3 spans 15 residues. V shed 4 bases and J 9 bases; nucleotides not matched to a gene: 8. CDR3 DNA: TGTGCCAGCAGCGAAGCAACAGGGGGCCTTTCACCCCTCCACTTT. Translating gives CASSEATGGLSPLHF.

The chain links TRBV12-5 to TRBJ2-6, with D possibly TRBD2 on 6 matching bases. This CDR3 has 16 residues. V was clipped by 6 bases and J by 0 bases, with 12 bases between them. Germline lookup yields CDR1 LGHNT and CDR2 FRNRAP. The CDR3: CASGPDGSSGANVLTF. The CDR3 DNA is TGTGCTAGTGGCCCCGACGGGAGCTCTGGGGCCAACGTCCTGACTTTC.

This clone was seen once. The rearrangement links TRBV6-5 to TRBJ1-2; maybe TRBD1 (5 bases). This CDR3 region has 13 residues. Trimming stripped 6 bases from V and 8 bases from J, with 16 bases between. Per germline, CDR1 MNHEY and CDR2 SVGAGI. The CDR3 region has the DNA TGTGCCAGCAGAGACGGGGGTATTTGGGGCTACACCTTC. This encodes CASRDGGIWGYTF.

The J gene is TRBJ2-5, the V gene TRBV4-1, with 11 bases aligning to TRBD2. CDR3 length: 17 amino acids. Germline values: CDR1 MGHRA, CDR2 YSYEKL. V lost 1 base and J lost 1; bases outside the gene matches: 5. The CDR3 DNA reads as TGCGCCAGCAGCCAAGTATCTAGCGGGAGGACCCAAGAGACCCAGTACTTC. It yields the protein CASSQVSSGRTQETQYF.

This sequence joins TRBV2 and TRBJ1-1, with a tentative D call TRBD1 (6 bases). Germline loops: CDR1 SNHLY, CDR2 FYNNEI. V shed 2 bases and J shed 1 base, with 23 bases lying between them. The CDR3 has 19 amino acids. Here the CDR3 reads CASSEPNDRPNSGNTEAFF. The CDR3 nucleotides read TGTGCCAGCAGTGAACCCAACGACAGGCCCAACAGCGGGAACACTGAAGCTTTCTTT.

This sequence joins TRBV18 and TRBJ2-3; no reliable D call. V dropped 0 bases and J dropped 5 bases, with 9 bases sitting between them. Germline V gene data show CDR1 as KGHSH and CDR2 as LQKENI. The CDR3 has 14 residues. The CDR3 spells CASSPPSSGDTQYF. The CDR3 bases are TGTGCCAGCTCACCACCTTCTTCGGGAGATACGCAGTATTTT. The entire variable domain, with the rest obtained from reference TRBV18 and TRBJ2-3, is as follows: NAGVMQNPRHLVRRRGQEARLRCSPMKGHSHVYWYRQLPEEGLKFMVYLQKENIIDESGMPKERFSAEFPKEGPSILRIQQVVRGDSAAYFCASSPPSSGDTQYFGPGTRLTVL.

The CDR3: CSVKLTSGRGEQYF. As DNA, the CDR3 is TGCAGCGTTAAATTGACTAGCGGGAGGGGCGAGCAGTACTTC. V and J are TRBV29-1 and TRBJ2-7; TRBD2 matches at 14 bases. Germline V gene data show CDR1 as SQVTM and CDR2 as ANQGSEA. With 5 bases clipped from V and 6 bases from J, the junction kept 6 bases outside the gene matches. This CDR3 has 14 amino acids.

The CDR3 sequence is CASSQPRGSSGVGYTF. For the CDR3, the DNA is TGTGCCAGCAGCCAACCCCGAGGCTCCTCGGGGGTGGGCTACACCTTC. The chain links TRBV3-1 (or the pseudogene TRBV3-2) to TRBJ1-2, with D maybe TRBD1 (5 bases). There are 16 residues in the CDR3. V was pared by 2 bases and J by 8 bases, with 21 bases between. Germline V gene data show CDR1 as LGHDT and CDR2 as YNNKEL (reference sequence).

The V and J genes are TRBV5-6 and TRBJ1-3; D is unclear. The germline gives CDR1 SGHDT, CDR2 YYEEEE. The ends were cut back, 6 bases at V and 1 base at J, with 17 bases in the middle. The CDR3 loop spans 16 amino acids. The CDR3 DNA reads as TGTGCCAGCAAGTCCAAGGGAGTAATTTCTGGAAACACCATATATTTT. This sequence encodes CASKSKGVISGNTIYF.

This chain connects TRBV11-2 to TRBJ2-7; tentative D call: TRBD2 (5 bases). The V gene's germline CDR1 is SGHAT and CDR2 FQNNGV. Trimming removed 2 bases from V and 2 bases from J, with 10 bases in between. The CDR3 is 14 amino acids. This chain's CDR3 is CASSLSDSAYEQYV. CDR3 nucleotide sequence: TGTGCCAGCAGCTTATCTGATAGCGCCTACGAGCAGTACGTC.

The chain employs TRBV29-1 and TRBJ2-5; TRBD1 matches at 11 bases. Germline assignment: CDR1 SQVTM and CDR2 ANQGSEA. The CDR3 is 14 residues long. Trimming removed 6 bases from V and 5 bases from J; junction bases left unmatched: 8. The chain's CDR3 is CSVRTGGALETQYF. As DNA, the CDR3 is TGCAGCGTCCGGACAGGGGGCGCGTTGGAGACCCAGTACTTC. Full variable domain (missing parts from reference TRBV29-1 and TRBJ2-5): SAVISQKPSRDICQRGTSLTIQCQVDSQVTMMFWYRQQPGQSLTLIATANQGSEATYESGFVIDKFPISRPNLTFSTLTVSNMSPEDSSIYLCSVRTGGALETQYFGPGTRLLVL.